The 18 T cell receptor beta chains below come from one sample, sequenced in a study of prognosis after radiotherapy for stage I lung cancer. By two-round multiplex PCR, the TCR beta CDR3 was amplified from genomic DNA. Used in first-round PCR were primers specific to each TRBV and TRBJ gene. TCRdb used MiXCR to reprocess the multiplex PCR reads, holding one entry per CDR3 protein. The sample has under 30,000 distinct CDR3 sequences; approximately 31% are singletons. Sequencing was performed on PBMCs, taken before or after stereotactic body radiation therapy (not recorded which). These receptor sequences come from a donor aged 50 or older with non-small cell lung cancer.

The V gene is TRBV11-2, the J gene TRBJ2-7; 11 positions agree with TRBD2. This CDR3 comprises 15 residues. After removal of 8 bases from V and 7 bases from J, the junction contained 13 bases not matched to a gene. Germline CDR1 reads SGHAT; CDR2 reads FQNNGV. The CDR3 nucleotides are TGTGCCAGCGGCTCAACTAGCGGGAGCAAGGGGGAGCAGTACTTC. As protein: CASGSTSGSKGEQYF.

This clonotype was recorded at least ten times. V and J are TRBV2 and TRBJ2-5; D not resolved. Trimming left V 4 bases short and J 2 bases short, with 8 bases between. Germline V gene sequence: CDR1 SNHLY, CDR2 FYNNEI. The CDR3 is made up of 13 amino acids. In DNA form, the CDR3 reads TGTGCCAGCAGTGGTACGATACAAGAGACCCAGTACTTC. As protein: CASSGTIQETQYF.

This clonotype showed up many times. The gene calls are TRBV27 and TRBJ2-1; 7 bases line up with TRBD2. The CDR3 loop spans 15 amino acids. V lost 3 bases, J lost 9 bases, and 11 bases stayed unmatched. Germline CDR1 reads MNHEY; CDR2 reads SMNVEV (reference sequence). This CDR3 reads CASSLDISGLSEQFF. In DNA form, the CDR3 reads TGTGCCAGCAGTTTGGATATTAGCGGGCTCTCTGAGCAGTTCTTC.

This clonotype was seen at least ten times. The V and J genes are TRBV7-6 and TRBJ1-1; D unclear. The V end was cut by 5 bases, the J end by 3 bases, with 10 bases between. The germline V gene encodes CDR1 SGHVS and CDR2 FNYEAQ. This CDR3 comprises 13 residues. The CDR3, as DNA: TGTGCCAGCAGCGGTATGACCGACACTGAAGCTTTCTTT. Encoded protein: CASSGMTDTEAFF.

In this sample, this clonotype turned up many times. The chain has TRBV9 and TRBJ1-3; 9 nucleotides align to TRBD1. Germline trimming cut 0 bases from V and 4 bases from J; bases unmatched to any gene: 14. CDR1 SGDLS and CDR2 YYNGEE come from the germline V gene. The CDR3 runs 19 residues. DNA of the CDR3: TGTGCCAGCAGCGTAGGAGCTCAAGGACAGGGGTCTGGCGGAAACACCATATATTTT. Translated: CASSVGAQGQGSGGNTIYF.

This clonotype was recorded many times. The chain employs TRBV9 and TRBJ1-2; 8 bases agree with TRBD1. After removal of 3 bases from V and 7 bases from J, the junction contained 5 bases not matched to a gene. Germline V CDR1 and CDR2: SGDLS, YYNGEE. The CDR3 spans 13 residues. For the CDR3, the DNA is TGTGCCAGCAGCGGCCCAGGGGGCCGTGGCTACACCTTC. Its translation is CASSGPGGRGYTF.

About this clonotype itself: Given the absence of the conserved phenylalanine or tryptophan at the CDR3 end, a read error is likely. CDR3 sequence: CASSLGVLEQYL. The CDR3 region has the DNA TGTGCCAGCAGCTTAGGGGTGCTTGAGCAGTACCTC. The chain carries TRBV7-9 and TRBJ2-7; D is unresolved. The germline CDR1 and CDR2 sequences are SEHNR and FQNEAQ (reference sequence). The CDR3 loop spans 12 amino acids. V was shortened by 1 base and J by 7 bases, with 8 bases between the two germline ends.

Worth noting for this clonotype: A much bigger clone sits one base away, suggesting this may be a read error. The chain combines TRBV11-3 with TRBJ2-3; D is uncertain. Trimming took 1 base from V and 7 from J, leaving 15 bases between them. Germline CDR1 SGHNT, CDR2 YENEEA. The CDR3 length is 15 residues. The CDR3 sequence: CASSLGLIGAYTQYF. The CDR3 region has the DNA TGTGCCAGCAGCTTAGGGCTGATAGGAGCATATACGCAGTATTTT.

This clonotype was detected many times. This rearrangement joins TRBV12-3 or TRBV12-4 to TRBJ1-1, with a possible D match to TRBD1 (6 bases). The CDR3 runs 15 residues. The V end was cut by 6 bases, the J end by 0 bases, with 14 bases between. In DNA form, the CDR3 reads TGTGCCAGCAGCGCCCCACAGGGACTGAACACTGAAGCTTTCTTT. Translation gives CASSAPQGLNTEAFF.

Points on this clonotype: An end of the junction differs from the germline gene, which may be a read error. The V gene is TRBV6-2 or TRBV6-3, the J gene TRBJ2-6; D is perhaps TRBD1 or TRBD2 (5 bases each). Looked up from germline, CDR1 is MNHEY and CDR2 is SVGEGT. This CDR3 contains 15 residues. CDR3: CARGREPSGGNVLTF. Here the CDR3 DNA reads TGTGCCAGAGGGCGAGAACCCTCTGGGGGCAACGTCCTGACTTTC.

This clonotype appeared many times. The CDR3 nucleotides are TGTGCCAGTTACCGGGACAGGGGTCGTATAAACTATGGCTACACCTTC. It translates to CASYRDRGRINYGYTF. V usage is TRBV28 and J usage is TRBJ1-2, with 10 bases aligning to TRBD1. Germline V gene lookup returns CDR1 MDHEN and CDR2 SYDVKM. This CDR3 has 16 residues. Trimming cost V 9 bases and J 2 bases; bases outside gene matches: 12.

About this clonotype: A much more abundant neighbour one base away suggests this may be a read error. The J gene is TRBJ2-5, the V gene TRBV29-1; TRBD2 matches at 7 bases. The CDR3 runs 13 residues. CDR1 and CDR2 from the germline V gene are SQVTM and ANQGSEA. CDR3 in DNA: TGCAGACTGCGGGGGTCTTTGTCGGAGACCCAGTACTTC. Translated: CRLRGSLSETQYF.

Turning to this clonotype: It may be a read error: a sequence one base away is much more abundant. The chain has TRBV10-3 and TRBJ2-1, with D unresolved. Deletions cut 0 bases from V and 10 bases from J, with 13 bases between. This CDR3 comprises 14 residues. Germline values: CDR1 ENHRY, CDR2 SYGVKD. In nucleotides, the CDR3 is TGTGCCATCAGTGAGTCTATCGGGCTGGGCGAGCAGTTCTTC. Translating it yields CAISESIGLGEQFF.

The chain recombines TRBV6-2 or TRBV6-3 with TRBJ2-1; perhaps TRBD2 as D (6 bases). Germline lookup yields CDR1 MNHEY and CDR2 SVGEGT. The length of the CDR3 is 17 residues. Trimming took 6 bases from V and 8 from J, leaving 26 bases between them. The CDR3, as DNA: TGTGCCAGCAGGGAGCAACCCCATCGGGAGAAAAGGTATGAGCAGTTCTTC. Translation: CASREQPHREKRYEQFF.

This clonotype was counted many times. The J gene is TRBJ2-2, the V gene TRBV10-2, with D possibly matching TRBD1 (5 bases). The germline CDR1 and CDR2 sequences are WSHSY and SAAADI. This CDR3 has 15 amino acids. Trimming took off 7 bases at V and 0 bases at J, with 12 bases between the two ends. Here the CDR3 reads CASTHKGTNTGELFF. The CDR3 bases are TGCGCCAGCACCCATAAGGGGACGAACACCGGGGAGCTGTTTTTT.

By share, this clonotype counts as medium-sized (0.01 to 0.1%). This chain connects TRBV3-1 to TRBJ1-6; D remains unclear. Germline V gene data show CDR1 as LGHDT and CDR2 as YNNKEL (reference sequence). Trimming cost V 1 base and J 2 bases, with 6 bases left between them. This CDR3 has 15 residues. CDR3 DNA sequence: TGTGCCAGCAGCCAAGGAGTTACCTATAATTCACCCCTCCACTTT. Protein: CASSQGVTYNSPLHF.

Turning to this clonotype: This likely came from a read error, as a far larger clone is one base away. The CDR3 here is CASSTGWTTEAFF. The CDR3 bases are TGTGCCAGCAGTACCGGGTGGACCACTGAAGCTTTCTTT. V is TRBV6-1 and J is TRBJ1-1; D is ambiguous. V was shortened by 5 bases and J by 4 bases, with 11 bases between the two germline ends. CDR1 is MNHNS, CDR2 SASEGT, per germline. The CDR3 is 13 amino acids.

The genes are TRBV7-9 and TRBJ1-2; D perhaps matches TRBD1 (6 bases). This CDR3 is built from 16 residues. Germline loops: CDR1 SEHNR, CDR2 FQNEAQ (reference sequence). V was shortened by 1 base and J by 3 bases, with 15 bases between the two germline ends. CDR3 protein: CASSLVLGPGDYGYTF. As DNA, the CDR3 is TGTGCCAGCAGCTTAGTGTTGGGGCCAGGGGACTATGGCTACACCTTC.